This T cell receptor (beta chain) was identified during a study of blood T cell repertoires in COVID-19. Clones were read by immunoSEQ multiplex PCR, and TCRdb kept only the in-frame ones, dropping some. Of some 330,000 clones listed, approximately 89% are singletons. This CDR3 is built from 15 residues. The germline V gene encodes CDR1 LNHDA and CDR2 SQIVND (reference sequence). The ends lost 4 bases at V and 7 bases at J; junction bases unmatched: 9. The V call is TRBV19, the J call TRBJ1-5; 8 nucleotides agree with TRBD1. The sequence came from a woman aged 30 to 39 with COVID-19, enrolled during active disease. The specimen was peripheral blood. In DNA form, the CDR3 reads TGTGCCAGTAGTACTCCCGACAGGGGTAGGCAGCCCCAGCATTTT. This encodes CASSTPDRGRQPQHF.